This entry lists 24 T cell receptor beta chains sequenced from one sample in a study of blood T cell repertoires in COVID-19. The assay was immunoSEQ multiplex PCR, and TCRdb's table has in-frame clones only and misses some. The sample includes 250,000 or so clones, more than 70% seen only once; the top ten take around 0.91%. Sequenced material: peripheral blood. These receptors were obtained from a middle-aged woman who had recovered from COVID-19.

The genes are TRBV7-2 and TRBJ1-5; TRBD1 matches at 9 bases. Germline V CDR1 and CDR2: SGHTA, FQGNSA. CDR3 length: 16 residues. The junction had 5 bases not matched to a gene; V was cut back by 1 base and J by 4 bases. The CDR3 here is CASSLVAQGANQPQHF. The CDR3 DNA reads TGTGCCAGCAGCTTAGTAGCACAGGGGGCAAATCAGCCCCAGCATTTT.

The rearrangement links TRBV30 to TRBJ1-1; a weak D match, TRBD1 (5 bases). The CDR3 has 13 amino acids. CDR1 and CDR2 from the germline V gene are GTSNPN and SVGIG (reference sequence). V was clipped by 4 bases and J by 0 bases, with 9 bases between them. CDR3 amino acids: CAWIWGVNTEAFF. In DNA, the CDR3 is TGTGCCTGGATATGGGGGGTGAACACTGAAGCTTTCTTT.

The chain has TRBV3-1 (or the pseudogene TRBV3-2) and TRBJ2-7; the D is unclear. The CDR3 runs 13 residues. Per the germline V gene, CDR1 is LGHDT and CDR2 is YNNKEL (reference sequence). V lost 1 base, J lost 3 bases, and 7 bases lay in between. CDR3: CASSQALDYEQYF. Here the CDR3 DNA reads TGTGCCAGCAGCCAAGCTCTAGACTACGAGCAGTACTTC.

This clone was seen once. The V gene is TRBV20-1, the J gene TRBJ2-7; TRBD2 matches 12 bases. The V segment lost 3 bases and the J segment 6 bases; nucleotides outside the gene matches: 12. This CDR3 has 16 residues. The germline V gene has CDR1 DFQATT and CDR2 SNEGSKA (reference sequence). The CDR3, as DNA: TGCAGTGCTAGTACCCTAGCGGGAGGGCCGCATAGCGAGCAGTACTTC. Translation gives CSASTLAGGPHSEQYF.

The chain links TRBV7-2 to TRBJ2-2; 8 bases fit TRBD2. The CDR3 consists of 17 residues. Germline CDR1 is SGHTA and CDR2 is FQGNSA. V shed 5 bases and J 5 bases; nucleotides not matched to a gene: 13. CDR3 nucleotide sequence: TGTGCCAGCAGCCCAGATGGCGGGGGGATACGGACCGGGGAGCTGTTTTTT. It specifies CASSPDGGGIRTGELFF. Based on the CDR3 plus reference TRBV7-2 and TRBJ2-2, the full variable domain is GAGVSQSPSNKVTEKGKDVELRCDPISGHTALYWYRQSLGQGLEFLIYFQGNSAPDKSGLPSDRFSAERTGGSVSTLTIQRTQQEDSAVYLCASSPDGGGIRTGELFFGEGSRLTVL.

The rearrangement uses TRBV7-8 and TRBJ2-7; D is perhaps TRBD2 (5 bases). The germline V gene encodes CDR1 SGHVS and CDR2 FQNEAQ. Trimming removed 5 bases at V and 7 bases at J, with 15 bases between. The CDR3 length is 13 residues. The CDR3 protein is CASSPEGWREQYF. The CDR3, as DNA: TGTGCCAGCAGCCCCGAAGGGTGGAGGGAGCAGTACTTC. Full variable domain (outside the CDR3, taken from reference TRBV7-8 and TRBJ2-7): GAGVSQSPRYKVAKRGQDVALRCDPISGHVSLFWYQQALGQGPEFLTYFQNEAQLDKSGLPSDRFFAERPEGSVSTLKIQRTQQEDSAVYLCASSPEGWREQYFGPGTRLTVT.

This rearrangement joins TRBV24-1 to TRBJ2-1; D ambiguous. Looked up from germline, CDR1 is KGHDR and CDR2 is SFDVKD. The V end lost 2 bases, the J end lost 8 bases, and 9 bases lay between the germline ends. The CDR3 is 13 amino acids. The CDR3 region is CATSDSGYYEQFF. The CDR3 DNA reads as TGTGCCACCAGTGATTCCGGGTACTATGAGCAGTTCTTC.

The rearrangement uses TRBV15 and TRBJ2-1; D is uncertain. Germline V CDR1 and CDR2: LNHNV, YYDKDF (reference sequence). The CDR3 is 14 amino acids. Trimming stripped 5 bases from V and 0 bases from J, with 8 bases between. For the CDR3, the DNA is TGTGCCACCAGCCCCCCAGACTCCTACAATGAGCAGTTCTTC. Its protein product is CATSPPDSYNEQFF.

The V call is TRBV6-6, the J call TRBJ1-1; TRBD1 is a possible D gene (5 bases). The germline V gene has CDR1 MNHNY and CDR2 SVGAGI (reference sequence). The CDR3 extends over 14 amino acids. With 6 bases removed from V and 1 base from J, the gap between germline ends came to 12 bases. The CDR3 loop reads CASSPPQENTEAFF. The CDR3 nucleotides read TGTGCCAGCAGCCCCCCACAGGAGAACACTGAAGCTTTCTTT.

The rearrangement joins TRBV7-2 to TRBJ2-3; D remains ambiguous. This CDR3 has 12 amino acids. The V and J ends lost 8 bases and 1 base respectively, with 7 bases between them. CDR1 SGHTA and CDR2 FQGNSA come from the germline V gene. CDR3 protein: CASGHRTDTQYF. The CDR3 DNA reads as TGTGCCAGCGGCCACCGCACAGATACGCAGTATTTT.

The chain has TRBV5-1 and TRBJ2-7; 14 bases agree with TRBD2. The V and J ends lost 4 bases and 2 bases, in that order; junction bases with no gene match: 14. The length of the CDR3 is 19 residues. The germline gives CDR1 SGHRS, CDR2 YFSETQ. The CDR3 reads CASSPRLAGGPVPPYEQYF. CDR3 nucleotide sequence: TGCGCCAGCAGCCCGAGACTAGCGGGAGGGCCCGTTCCCCCCTACGAGCAGTACTTC.

The chain uses TRBV5-1 and TRBJ1-2; D unclear. Trimming left V 6 bases short and J 0 bases short, with 6 bases between. Germline-derived CDR1 and CDR2 are SGHRS and YFSETQ. The CDR3 spans 12 residues. CDR3 sequence: CASKAANYGYTF. CDR3 sequence (DNA): TGCGCCAGCAAAGCGGCTAACTATGGCTACACCTTC.

The rearrangement joins TRBV5-6 to TRBJ1-2; TRBD1 is a possible D gene (6 bases). The V end lost 4 bases, the J end lost 2 bases, and 15 bases lay between the germline ends. Germline values: CDR1 SGHDT, CDR2 YYEEEE. This CDR3 has 15 residues. CDR3 nucleotides: TGTGCCAGCAGCCCACCTACAGGGTCGAACTATGGCTACACCTTC. Protein: CASSPPTGSNYGYTF.

The V gene is TRBV7-2, the J gene TRBJ1-6; 7 bases line up with TRBD1. The germline V gene encodes CDR1 SGHTA and CDR2 FQGNSA. V dropped 5 bases and J dropped 10; count of bases not matched to a gene: 11. This CDR3 contains 15 residues. CDR3 residues: CASSHNRGLGSPLHF. In DNA form, the CDR3 reads TGTGCCAGCAGCCACAACAGGGGTTTAGGGTCACCCCTCCACTTT.

This chain links TRBV11-3 with TRBJ2-2, with 10 bases that match TRBD2. The CDR3 is 15 residues long. The germline CDR1 and CDR2 sequences are SGHNT and YENEEA. J gave up 4 bases and V 5 bases, and 4 bases lay outside the gene matches. The CDR3 region has the DNA TGTGCCAGCAGCCCTAGCGGGAGCTCCACCGGGGAGCTGTTTTTT. Residues: CASSPSGSSTGELFF.

V and J are TRBV7-2 and TRBJ2-1, with TRBD2 identical over 9 bases. Germline-derived CDR1 and CDR2 are SGHTA and FQGNSA. The CDR3 is 16 amino acids. V gave up 5 bases and J gave up 4 bases; unmatched junction bases: 9. The CDR3 DNA reads as TGTGCCAGCAGCCCCCAAGCGGGAGGACGGTACAATGAGCAGTTCTTC. Protein: CASSPQAGGRYNEQFF.

The chain uses TRBV6-6 and TRBJ1-1; D uncertain. This CDR3 comprises 15 residues. Trimming shortened V by 2 bases and J by 0 bases, and 10 bases separated the two germline ends. Germline V lookup: CDR1 MNHNY, CDR2 SVGAGI (reference sequence). The chain's CDR3 is CASSYPVGLNTEAFF. The CDR3 DNA is TGTGCCAGCAGTTACCCGGTGGGCCTGAACACTGAAGCTTTCTTT.

This sequence joins TRBV5-4 and TRBJ1-1; 7 bases are a match to TRBD1. This CDR3 comprises 13 residues. The ends lost 5 bases at V and 7 bases at J; junction bases unmatched: 8. Germline V gives CDR1 SGHNT, CDR2 YYREEE (reference sequence). In nucleotides, the CDR3 is TGTGCCAGCAGACCCACAGGGGCCTTTGAAGCTTTCTTT. Translation: CASRPTGAFEAFF.

The V and J genes are TRBV14 and TRBJ1-1, with D possibly being TRBD1 (6 bases). CDR1 and CDR2 (germline): SGHDN, FVKESK. V was shortened by 5 bases and J by 9 bases, with 19 bases between the two germline ends. This CDR3 has 14 residues. The CDR3 sequence is CASSTLEGGYQAFF. CDR3 DNA: TGTGCCAGCAGCACATTGGAAGGGGGATACCAAGCTTTCTTT.

This chain joins TRBV6-1 and TRBJ2-5, with D possibly matching TRBD2 (6 bases). Looked up from germline, CDR1 is MNHNS and CDR2 is SASEGT. The ends were cut back, 0 bases at V and 5 bases at J, with 13 bases in the middle. CDR3 length equals 15 residues. For the CDR3, the DNA is TGTGCCAGCAGTGAAGCGGGGGTCGGGGGTGAGACCCAGTACTTC. Its protein product is CASSEAGVGGETQYF.

The chain links TRBV7-9 to TRBJ2-5; perhaps TRBD2 as D (6 bases). Between the trimmed V and J ends, which lost 5 bases and 1 base, there was a span of 14 bases. This CDR3 is built from 15 residues. CDR1 and CDR2 from the germline V gene are SEHNR and FQNEAQ (reference sequence). This CDR3 reads CASSLVAGSQETQYF. CDR3 nucleotides: TGTGCCAGCAGCCTCGTGGCGGGAAGCCAAGAGACCCAGTACTTC.

This chain uses TRBV6-6 with TRBJ1-1; tentative D call: TRBD1 (6 bases). The V end was cut by 6 bases, the J end by 1 base, with 12 bases between. This CDR3 is built from 14 residues. CDR1 MNHNY and CDR2 SVGAGI come from the germline V gene (reference sequence). CDR3: CASRPGGPNTEAFF. The CDR3 DNA reads as TGTGCCAGCAGGCCGGGGGGCCCGAACACTGAAGCTTTCTTT.

The gene calls are TRBV7-9 and TRBJ1-1; 7 nucleotides align to TRBD1. CDR1 and CDR2 (germline): SEHNR, FQNEAQ (reference sequence). Losses at the gene ends were 5 bases for V and 7 bases for J; bases not matched to a gene: 13. This CDR3 region has 15 residues. CDR3 in DNA: TGTGCCAGCAGCCGTTTAGGGGGCGGGGCGGTTGAAGCTTTCTTT. It specifies CASSRLGGGAVEAFF.

V is TRBV19 and J is TRBJ1-2, with D perhaps TRBD1 (5 bases). The germline V gene encodes CDR1 LNHDA and CDR2 SQIVND (reference sequence). Trimming left V 3 bases short and J 2 bases short, with 7 bases between. The CDR3 covers 13 residues. The CDR3 is CASSIDSNYGYTF. The CDR3 nucleotides are TGTGCCAGTAGTATCGACAGCAACTATGGCTACACCTTC.